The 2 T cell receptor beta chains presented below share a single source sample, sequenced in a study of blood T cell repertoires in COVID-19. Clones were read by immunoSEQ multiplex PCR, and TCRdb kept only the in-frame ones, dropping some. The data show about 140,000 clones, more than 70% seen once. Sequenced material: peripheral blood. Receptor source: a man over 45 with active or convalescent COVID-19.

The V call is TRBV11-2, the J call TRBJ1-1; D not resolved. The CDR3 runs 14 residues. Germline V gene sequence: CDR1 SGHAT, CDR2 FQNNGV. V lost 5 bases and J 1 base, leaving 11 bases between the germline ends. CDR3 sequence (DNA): TGTGCCAGCAGCCCTACCGATGGGAACACTGAAGCTTTCTTT. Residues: CASSPTDGNTEAFF.

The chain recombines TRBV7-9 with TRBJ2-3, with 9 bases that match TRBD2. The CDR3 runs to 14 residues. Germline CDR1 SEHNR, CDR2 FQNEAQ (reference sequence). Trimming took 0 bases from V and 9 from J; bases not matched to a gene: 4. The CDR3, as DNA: TGTGCCAGCAGCTTAGCGGACCTAGCGGGGACGCAGTATTTT. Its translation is CASSLADLAGTQYF.